This T cell receptor beta chain originates from a study of molecular identifiers for immune sequencing clone quantification. Naive CD8 sequencing libraries were generated from roughly 18,000 to 920,000 sorted cells, with 10%, 30% or 50% RNA as input. The authors gated naive CD8 T cells as CD8+CD4-CCR7+CD45RA+ for sorting. The V segment lost 4 bases and the J segment 0 bases; nucleotides outside the gene matches: 4. Germline V CDR1 and CDR2: SEHNR, FQNEAQ (reference sequence). The CDR3 has 17 amino acids. Many counts were recorded for this clonotype. The target antigen is unknown. TCRdb itself ran the PCR reads through MiXCR, one entry per CDR3 protein. The sample holds some 580,000 distinct CDR3 sequences, about 25% seen once. Study-level points and caveats: Should identical TCR molecules share a barcode, the sizes of highly expanded clones could be underestimated.

What was sequenced was naive CD8+ T cells from blood, with Jurkat cell RNA spiked in. Subset given: FACS-sorted CD8+CD4-CCR7+CD45RA+ naive T cells. This chain links TRBV7-9 with TRBJ2-3; 13 nucleotides agree with TRBD2. The receptor comes from a human donor in good health. Some libraries in this study had Jurkat cell RNA spiked in. CDR3: CASSSGLAGPSTDTQYF. CDR3 nucleotides: TGTGCCAGCAGCTCGGGACTAGCGGGACCCAGCACAGATACGCAGTATTTT.